This T cell receptor beta chain was captured in a study of cytomegalovirus exposure and HLA in healthy donors. Study results and limitations: Altogether, 160 or so TCR beta chains were recorded as cytomegalovirus-associated. Apparent HLA restriction characterized most CMV-associated TCR beta chains in a later analysis. TCR beta V- and J-gene trimming was later associated with a missense DCLRE1C variant.

A note on this clone: Its antigen is not identified.

With 60 Vbeta and 13 Jbeta primers, the PCR was carried out. Method: immunoSEQ multiplex PCR; TCRdb's copy keeps in-frame clones and lacks some. This repertoire shows about 180,000 clones, around 78% found once; its top ten account for under 2%. The CDR3 covers 14 residues. Germline V lookup: CDR1 LNHDA, CDR2 SQIVND (reference sequence). Trimming took 6 bases from V and 1 from J, leaving 12 bases between them. Specimen: PBMCs. The rearrangement links TRBV19 to TRBJ1-1; D is perhaps TRBD1 (6 bases). The clonotype comes from a man younger than 35 in good health and CMV-seronegative. The CDR3 loop is CASSRGRPNTEAFF. The CDR3 DNA sequence: TGTGCCAGTAGCAGGGGACGGCCGAACACTGAAGCTTTCTTT.